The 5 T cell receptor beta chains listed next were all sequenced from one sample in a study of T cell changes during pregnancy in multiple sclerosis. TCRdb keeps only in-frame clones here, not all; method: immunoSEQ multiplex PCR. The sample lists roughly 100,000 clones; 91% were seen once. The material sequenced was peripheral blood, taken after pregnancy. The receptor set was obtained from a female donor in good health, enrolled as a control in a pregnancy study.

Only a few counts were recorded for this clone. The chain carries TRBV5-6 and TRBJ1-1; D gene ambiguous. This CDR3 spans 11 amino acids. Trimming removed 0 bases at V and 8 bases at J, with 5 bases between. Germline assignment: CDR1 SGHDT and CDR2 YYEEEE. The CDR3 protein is CASSLGVEAFF. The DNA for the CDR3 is TGTGCCAGCAGCTTGGGCGTGGAAGCTTTCTTT.

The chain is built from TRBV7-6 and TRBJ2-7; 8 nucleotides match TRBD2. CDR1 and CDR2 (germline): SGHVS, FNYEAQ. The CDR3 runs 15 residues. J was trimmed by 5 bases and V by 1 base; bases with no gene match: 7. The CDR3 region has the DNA TGTGCCAGCAGCTTAGGATACGGGGGGGCGGACGAGCAGTACTTC. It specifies CASSLGYGGADEQYF.

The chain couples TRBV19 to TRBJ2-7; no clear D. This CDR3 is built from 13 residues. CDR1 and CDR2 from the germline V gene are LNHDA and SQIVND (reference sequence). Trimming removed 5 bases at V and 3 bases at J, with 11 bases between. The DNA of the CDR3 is TGTGCCAGTAGTGCTATAATTGGCTACGAGCAGTACTTC. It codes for CASSAIIGYEQYF. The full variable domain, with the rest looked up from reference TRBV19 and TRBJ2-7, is DGGITQSPKYLFRKEGQNVTLSCEQNLNHDAMYWYRQDPGQGLRLIYYSQIVNDFQKGDIAEGYSVSREKKESFPLTVTSAQKNPTAFYLCASSAIIGYEQYFGPGTRLTVT.

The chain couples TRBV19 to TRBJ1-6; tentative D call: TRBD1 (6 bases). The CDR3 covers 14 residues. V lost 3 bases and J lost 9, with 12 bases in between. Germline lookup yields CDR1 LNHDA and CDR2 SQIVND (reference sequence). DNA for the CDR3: TGTGCCAGTAGTATCCGCCAGGGGTCTTCACCCCTCCACTTT. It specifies CASSIRQGSSPLHF.

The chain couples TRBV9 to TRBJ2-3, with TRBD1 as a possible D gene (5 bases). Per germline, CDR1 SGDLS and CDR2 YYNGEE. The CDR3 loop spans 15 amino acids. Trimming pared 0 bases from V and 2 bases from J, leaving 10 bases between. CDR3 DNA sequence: TGTGCCAGCAGCGTAGGGACATGGGACACAGATACGCAGTATTTT. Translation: CASSVGTWDTDTQYF.